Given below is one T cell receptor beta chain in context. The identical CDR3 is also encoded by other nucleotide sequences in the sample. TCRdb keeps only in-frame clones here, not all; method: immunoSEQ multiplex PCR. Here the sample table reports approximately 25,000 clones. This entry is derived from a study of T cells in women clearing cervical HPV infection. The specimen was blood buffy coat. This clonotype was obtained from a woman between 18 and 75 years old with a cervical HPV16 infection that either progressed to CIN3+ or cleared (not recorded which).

Partial CDR3 DNA: TGCGCCAGCAGCTTAGCGGGCCTTGGAAATCAGCCC. The encoded protein is CASSLAGLGNQP. The entire CDR3 sequence reads CASSLAGLGNQPQHF. J is TRBJ1-5 and V is TRBV5-1; D unresolved. The CDR3 extends 3 residues past the end of the read, so its final part is completed from the germline J gene. This CDR3 contains 15 residues. V dropped 2 bases and J dropped 4 bases, with 13 bases sitting between them. The germline CDR1 and CDR2 sequences are SGHRS and YFSETQ.